These 7 T cell receptor beta chains originate from one sample sequenced in a study of CD8 T cells in Susac syndrome. Random hexamers were used to reverse transcribe an amount of about 0.45 to 1 ug RNA. TCRdb re-analysed the immunoSEQ multiplex PCR reads in MiXCR, keeping a single row per CDR3 protein. The repertoire consists of over 200,000 distinct CDR3 sequences, with over 90% occurring once and the leading ten covering about 0.08%. The sequencing input was CD4+ T cells from PBMCs. The source of these receptors is a human donor with multiple sclerosis.

The CDR3: CASSTGRVDTQYF. In DNA, the CDR3 is TGTGCCAGCAGCACGGGGCGGGTTGATACGCAGTATTTT. This sequence joins TRBV9 and TRBJ2-3; D possibly matches TRBD1 or TRBD2 (5 bases each). This CDR3 contains 13 residues. Germline V gene data show CDR1 as SGDLS and CDR2 as YYNGEE. Trimming took off 4 bases at V and 6 bases at J, with 12 bases between the two ends.

This rearrangement joins TRBV3-1 to TRBJ2-6; D gene ambiguous. In germline, CDR1 is LGHDT, CDR2 YNNKEL (reference sequence). This CDR3 has 12 amino acids. The V gene lost 11 bases and the J gene lost 1 base, with 6 bases spanning the gap. CDR3 sequence (DNA): TGTGCCGCCCGATCTGGGGCCAACGTCCTGACTTTC. Protein sequence: CAARSGANVLTF.

This CDR3 is CASSLAIQGYGYTF. As DNA, the CDR3 is TGTGCCAGCAGCTTAGCCATCCAAGGATATGGCTACACCTTC. The V and J genes are TRBV7-9 and TRBJ1-2; D is undetermined. Germline-derived CDR1 and CDR2 are SEHNR and FQNEAQ (reference sequence). V gave up 0 bases and J gave up 5 bases, with 10 bases separating them. The CDR3 consists of 14 residues.

The chain is built from TRBV30 and TRBJ1-1, with D maybe TRBD1 (6 bases). The CDR3 covers 15 residues. Germline V gene data show CDR1 as GTSNPN and CDR2 as SVGIG (reference sequence). V was shortened by 5 bases and J by 5 bases, with 21 bases between the two germline ends. CDR3 amino acids: CAWSDHRAWGTEAFF. CDR3 coding DNA: TGTGCCTGGTCCGACCACAGGGCCTGGGGGACTGAAGCTTTCTTT.

As to this clonotype: An end of the junction does not agree with germline; a read error may underlie this. The chain uses TRBV7-7 and TRBJ2-2; no firm D call. The CDR3 extends over 15 amino acids. The V gene's germline CDR1 is SSHAT and CDR2 FNYEAQ (reference sequence). The CDR3 DNA reads as TGTGCTAGCAGCTTAGCTGAGAGTCACACCGGGGAGCTGTTTTTT. This gives the protein CASSLAESHTGELFF.

The CDR3, as DNA: TGTGCCAGCAGAGACAGGGGAGGGGAGACCCAGTACTTC. It specifies CASRDRGGETQYF. This chain uses TRBV2 with TRBJ2-5; a possible D gene is TRBD1 (8 bases). The V gene's germline CDR1 is SNHLY and CDR2 FYNNEI. Trimming left V 6 bases short and J 5 bases short, with 13 bases between. The CDR3 extends over 13 amino acids.

This clonotype was counted once. The chain links TRBV30 to TRBJ2-5, with D unclear. The germline V and J ends were trimmed by 0 bases and 5 bases, with 7 bases remaining between them. The length of the CDR3 is 12 residues. Germline loops: CDR1 GTSNPN, CDR2 SVGIG (reference sequence). The CDR3 DNA follows: TGTGCCTGGAGTGTCGTTCTGGAGACCCAGTACTTC. This gives the protein CAWSVVLETQYF.